This T cell receptor beta chain was captured in a study of CXCR3-negative and CXCR3-positive naive CD8 T cells. For the study at large: Across all libraries, TRB reads numbered roughly 140 million, with about 1.5 +/- 0.3 million in each library.

As concerns this clonotype: What it recognizes is unknown.

Germline-derived CDR1 and CDR2 are LGHDT and YNNKEL (reference sequence). The CDR3 spans 15 residues. UMI-tagged TRB cDNA libraries were built via 5' RACE. Following a re-call of the 5' RACE reads, TCRdb has one entry per CDR3 protein and lacks DNA. Recorded here are around 160,000 distinct CDR3 sequences; the top ten clones represent around 0.3%. Whole-study results and caveats: Naive cells with CXCR3 showed TRB CDR3s that were more hydrophobic than those in CXCR3-negative naive cells. The TRBV-TRBJ usage of naive CXCR3-negative and CXCR3-positive cells was similar, but that of memory cells differed. The authors found comparable surface CD5 between naive subsets and inferred TCR strength from TRB CDR3 properties.

The sequence derives from a human donor in good health. Some clones in this sample may be carry-over from other donors' samples. V and J are TRBV3-1 and TRBJ1-2; checking the TCRdb D call of TRBD1 is not possible without DNA. Sequencing was done on a sample of naive CXCR3+ CD8+ T cells from blood. Specified subset: CD45RO-CCR7+CD27+CD95- naive CD8+ T cells expressing CXCR3 (TNR3+). The CDR3 sequence is CASSQDNWGGYGYTF.